This TCR beta chain is from a study of spatial heterogeneity in lung cancer. Overall study findings and caveats: Ubiquitous expanded tumor TCRs showed up in blood more at resection than follow-up.

Trimming took off 3 bases at V and 8 bases at J, with 13 bases between the two ends. The CDR3 length is 14 residues. TCRdb recomputed calls from the 5' RACE reads with MiXCR, one row per CDR3 protein. The data show around 98,000 distinct CDR3 sequences, 15% to 20% seen once. As to time point: blood at routine non-recurrence follow-up after resection. The input material, whole RNA from tumor, nontumor lung or frozen PBMC, was sequenced unsorted. This clonotype came up a few times. Its cognate antigen is unknown. Sequences were derived from PBMCs, sampled at follow-up. The sequence derives from a male donor with early-stage non-small cell lung cancer. This chain connects TRBV12-3 or TRBV12-4 to TRBJ1-4; D might be TRBD1 (5 bases). The CDR3 loop reads CASSLMGVGEKLFF. In DNA form, the CDR3 reads TGTGCCAGCAGTTTGATGGGGGTCGGCGAAAAACTGTTTTTT.